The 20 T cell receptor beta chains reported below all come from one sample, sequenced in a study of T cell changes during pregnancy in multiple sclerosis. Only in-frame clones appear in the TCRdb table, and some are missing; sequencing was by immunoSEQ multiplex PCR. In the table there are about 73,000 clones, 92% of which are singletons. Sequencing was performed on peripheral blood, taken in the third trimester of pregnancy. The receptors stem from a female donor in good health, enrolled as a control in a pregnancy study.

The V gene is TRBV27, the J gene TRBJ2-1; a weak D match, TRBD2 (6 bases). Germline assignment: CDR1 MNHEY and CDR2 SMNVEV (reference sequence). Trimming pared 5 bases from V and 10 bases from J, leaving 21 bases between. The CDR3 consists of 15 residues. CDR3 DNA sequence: TGTGCCAGCAGTCCATCGCGGCGGGGCCATTGGGAGCAGTTCTTC. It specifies CASSPSRRGHWEQFF.

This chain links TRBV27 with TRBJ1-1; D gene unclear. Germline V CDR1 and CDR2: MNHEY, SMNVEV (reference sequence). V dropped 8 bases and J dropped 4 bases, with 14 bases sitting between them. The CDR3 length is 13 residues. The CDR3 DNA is TGTGCCAGCCTTTCCGGGGTTGGCACTGAAGCTTTCTTT. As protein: CASLSGVGTEAFF.

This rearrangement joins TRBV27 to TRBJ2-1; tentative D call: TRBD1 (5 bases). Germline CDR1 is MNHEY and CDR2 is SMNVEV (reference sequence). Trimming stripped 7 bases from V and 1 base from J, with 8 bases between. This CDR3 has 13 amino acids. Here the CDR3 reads CASKGVSYNEQFF. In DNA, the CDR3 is TGTGCCAGCAAAGGGGTGTCCTACAATGAGCAGTTCTTC.

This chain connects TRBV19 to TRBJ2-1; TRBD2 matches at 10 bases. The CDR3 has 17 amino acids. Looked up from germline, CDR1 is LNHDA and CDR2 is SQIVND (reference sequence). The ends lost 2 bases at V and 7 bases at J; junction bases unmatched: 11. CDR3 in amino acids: CASSIHHLQREGNEQFF. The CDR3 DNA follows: TGTGCCAGTAGTATACACCATCTCCAGCGGGAGGGGAATGAGCAGTTCTTC.

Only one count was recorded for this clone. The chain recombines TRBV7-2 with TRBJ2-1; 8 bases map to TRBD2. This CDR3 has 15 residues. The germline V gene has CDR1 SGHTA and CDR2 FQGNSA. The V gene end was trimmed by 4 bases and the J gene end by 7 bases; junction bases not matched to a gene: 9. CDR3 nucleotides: TGTGCCAGCAGCTCGTTAGCGGGAAGATCAAATGAGCAGTTCTTC. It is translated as CASSSLAGRSNEQFF.

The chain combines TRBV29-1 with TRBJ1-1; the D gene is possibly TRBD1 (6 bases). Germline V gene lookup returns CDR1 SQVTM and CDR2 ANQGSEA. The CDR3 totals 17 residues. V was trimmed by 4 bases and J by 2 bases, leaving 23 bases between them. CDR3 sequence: CSVGALQGFSFNTEAFF. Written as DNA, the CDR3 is TGCAGCGTTGGGGCCCTACAGGGTTTCTCTTTTAACACTGAAGCTTTCTTT.

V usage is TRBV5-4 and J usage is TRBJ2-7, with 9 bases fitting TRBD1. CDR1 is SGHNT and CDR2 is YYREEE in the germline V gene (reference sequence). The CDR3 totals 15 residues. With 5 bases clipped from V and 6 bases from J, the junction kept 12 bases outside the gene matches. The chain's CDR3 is CASRPGQGSTGEQYF. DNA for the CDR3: TGTGCCAGCAGACCAGGACAGGGGAGTACAGGCGAGCAGTACTTC.

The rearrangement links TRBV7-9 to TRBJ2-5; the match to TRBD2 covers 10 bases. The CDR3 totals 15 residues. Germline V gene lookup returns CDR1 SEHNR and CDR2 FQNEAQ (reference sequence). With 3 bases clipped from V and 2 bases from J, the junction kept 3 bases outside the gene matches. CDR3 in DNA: TGTGCCAGCAGCTTGGGACTAGCGAAACAAGAGACCCAGTACTTC. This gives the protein CASSLGLAKQETQYF.

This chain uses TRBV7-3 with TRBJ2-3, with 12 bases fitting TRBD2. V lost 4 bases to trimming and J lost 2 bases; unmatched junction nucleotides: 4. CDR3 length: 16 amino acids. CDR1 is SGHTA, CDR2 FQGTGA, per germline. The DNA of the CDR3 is TGTGCCAGCAGCTCTCGACTAGCGGGAGTCACAGATACGCAGTATTTT. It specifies CASSSRLAGVTDTQYF.

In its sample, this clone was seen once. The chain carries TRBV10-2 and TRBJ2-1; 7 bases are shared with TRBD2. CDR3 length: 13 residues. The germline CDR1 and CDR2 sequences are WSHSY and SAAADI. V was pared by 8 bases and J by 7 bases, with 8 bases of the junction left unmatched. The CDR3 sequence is CASGGDGSNEQFF. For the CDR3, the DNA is TGCGCCAGCGGGGGGGATGGTTCGAATGAGCAGTTCTTC.

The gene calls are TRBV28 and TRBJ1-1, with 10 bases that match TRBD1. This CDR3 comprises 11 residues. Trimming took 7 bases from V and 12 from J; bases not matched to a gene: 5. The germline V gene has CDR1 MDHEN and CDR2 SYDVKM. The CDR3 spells CASTGGQGTFF. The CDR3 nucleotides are TGTGCCAGCACAGGGGGACAGGGGACTTTCTTT.

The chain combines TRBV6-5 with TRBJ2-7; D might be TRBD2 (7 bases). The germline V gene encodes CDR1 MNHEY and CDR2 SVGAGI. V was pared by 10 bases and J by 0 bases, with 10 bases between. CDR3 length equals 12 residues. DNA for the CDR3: TGTGCCACCGGGGGGCCCTCCTACGAGCAGTACTTC. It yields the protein CATGGPSYEQYF.

The CDR3 region has the DNA TGTGCCAGCAGCTTACAGGAGGATGAGCAGTTCTTC. This sequence encodes CASSLQEDEQFF. This chain links TRBV7-9 with TRBJ2-1, with a possible D match to TRBD2 (5 bases). Trimming removed 2 bases from V and 8 bases from J, with 7 bases in between. The length of the CDR3 is 12 residues. Germline lookup yields CDR1 SEHNR and CDR2 FQNEAQ (reference sequence).

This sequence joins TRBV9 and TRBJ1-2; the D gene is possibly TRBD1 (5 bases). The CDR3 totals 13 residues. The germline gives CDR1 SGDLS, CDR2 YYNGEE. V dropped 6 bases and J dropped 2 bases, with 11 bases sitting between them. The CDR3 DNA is TGTGCCAGCAACCCCGGGGGGAACTATGGCTACACCTTC. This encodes CASNPGGNYGYTF.

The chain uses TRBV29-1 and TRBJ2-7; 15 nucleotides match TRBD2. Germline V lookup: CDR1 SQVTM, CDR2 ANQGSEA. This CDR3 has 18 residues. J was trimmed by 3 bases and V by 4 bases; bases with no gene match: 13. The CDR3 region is CSVVVPGLAGGSIYEQYF. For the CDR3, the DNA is TGCAGCGTTGTTGTCCCGGGACTAGCGGGAGGAAGTATCTACGAGCAGTACTTC.

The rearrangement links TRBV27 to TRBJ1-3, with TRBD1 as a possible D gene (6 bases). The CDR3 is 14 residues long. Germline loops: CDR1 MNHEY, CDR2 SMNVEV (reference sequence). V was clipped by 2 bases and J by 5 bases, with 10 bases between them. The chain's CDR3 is CASSLGGGRNTIYF. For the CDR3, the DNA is TGTGCCAGCAGTTTAGGCGGGGGCCGAAACACCATATATTTT.

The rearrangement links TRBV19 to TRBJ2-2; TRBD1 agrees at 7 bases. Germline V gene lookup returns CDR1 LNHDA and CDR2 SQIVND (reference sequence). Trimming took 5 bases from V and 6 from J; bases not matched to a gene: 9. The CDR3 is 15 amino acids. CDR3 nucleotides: TGTGCCAGTAGTTCCGCAAGACAGGGTTCCGGGGAGCTGTTTTTT. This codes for CASSSARQGSGELFF.

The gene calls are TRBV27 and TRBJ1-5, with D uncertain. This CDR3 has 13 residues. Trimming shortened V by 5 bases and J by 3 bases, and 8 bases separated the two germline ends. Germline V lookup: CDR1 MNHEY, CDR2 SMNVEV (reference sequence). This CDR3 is CASSHGLNQPQHF. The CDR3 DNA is TGTGCCAGCAGTCACGGACTCAATCAGCCCCAGCATTTT.

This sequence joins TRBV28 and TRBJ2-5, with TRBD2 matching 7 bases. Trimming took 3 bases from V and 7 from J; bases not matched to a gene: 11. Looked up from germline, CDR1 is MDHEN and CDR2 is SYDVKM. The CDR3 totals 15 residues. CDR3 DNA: TGTGCCAGCAGTTTGGTAGCGGGCGTCTCGGGGACCCAGTACTTC. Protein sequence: CASSLVAGVSGTQYF. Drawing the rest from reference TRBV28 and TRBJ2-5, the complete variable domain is DVKVTQSSRYLVKRTGEKVFLECVQDMDHENMFWYRQDPGLGLRLIYFSYDVKMKEKGDIPEGYSVSREKKERFSLILESASTNQTSMYLCASSLVAGVSGTQYFGPGTRLLVL.

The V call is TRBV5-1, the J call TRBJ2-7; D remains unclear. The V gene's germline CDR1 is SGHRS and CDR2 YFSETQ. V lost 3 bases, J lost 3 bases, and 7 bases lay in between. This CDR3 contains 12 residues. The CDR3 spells CASSSSGYEQYF. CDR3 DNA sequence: TGCGCCAGCAGCTCCTCAGGCTACGAGCAGTACTTC. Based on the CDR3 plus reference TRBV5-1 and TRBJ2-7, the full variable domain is KAGVTQTPRYLIKTRGQQVTLSCSPISGHRSVSWYQQTPGQGLQFLFEYFSETQRNKGNFPGRFSGRQFSNSRSEMNVSTLELGDSALYLCASSSSGYEQYFGPGTRLTVT.